This T cell receptor (beta chain) comes out of a study of blood T cells in healthy people across ages. General study findings and limits: Diversity of TCR beta correlated strongly with naive T cell percentage.

With a J-beta primer mix and a sample-barcoded 5' primer, a second PCR ran roughly 7 to 11 cycles. TCRdb reprocessed the 5' RACE reads with MiXCR, giving one entry per CDR3 protein. The repertoire holds some 860,000 distinct CDR3 sequences, with more than 55% as singletons. Comment on this clonotype: Its antigen is unidentified.

The CDR3 sequence is 12 residues long. The ends were cut back, 4 bases at V and 1 base at J, with 6 bases in the middle. Germline V gene data show CDR1 as SQVTM and CDR2 as ANQGSEA. The source material was blood. V gene TRBV29-1 combines with J gene TRBJ2-3, with D perhaps being TRBD1 or TRBD2 (5 bases each). The clonotype originates from a man aged 35 to 55 in good health. CDR3 nucleotides: TGCAGCGTTGGGGACCGCACAGATACGCAGTATTTT. Protein product: CSVGDRTDTQYF.